Below, 8 T cell receptor beta chains from the same sample are listed, as sequenced in a study of read filtering for tumor transcriptome and immune sequencing. Molecular barcoded adaptors covering alpha/delta and beta/gamma chains were used on 400 ng RNA. TCRdb fed the reads into MiXCR, producing one record per CDR3 protein. The data contain tens of thousands of distinct CDR3 sequences, under 15% of them seen just once; the ten biggest clones take up roughly 44%. Sequenced material: a population of CD138-negative cells sorted from bone marrow. These receptors were collected from a donor aged 40 or older with multiple myeloma.

This chain uses TRBV27 with TRBJ2-2; unclear D gene. Germline V gene lookup returns CDR1 MNHEY and CDR2 SMNVEV (reference sequence). The CDR3 has 16 amino acids. V gave up 5 bases and J gave up 1 base, with 14 bases separating them. The CDR3 spells CASSLEGQVNTGELFF. CDR3 coding DNA: TGTGCCAGCAGTCTCGAAGGTCAGGTGAACACCGGGGAGCTGTTTTTT.

This clonotype has ten or more counts. The chain joins TRBV29-1 to TRBJ1-1; perhaps TRBD1 as D (5 bases). There are 13 residues in the CDR3. The V and J ends lost 6 bases and 4 bases respectively, with 15 bases between them. From germline, CDR1 is SQVTM and CDR2 ANQGSEA. The CDR3 DNA follows: TGCAGCGTCAGGGTAGGATACGGCACTGAAGCTTTCTTT. This codes for CSVRVGYGTEAFF.

This clonotype was recorded many times. The V call is TRBV6-5, the J call TRBJ1-5; 7 nucleotides align to TRBD1. In germline, CDR1 is MNHEY, CDR2 SVGAGI. Trimming took 6 bases from V and 5 from J; bases not matched to a gene: 10. CDR3 length: 15 residues. In DNA form, the CDR3 reads TGTGCCAGCAGGCCGGGACAGCCCACCTATCAGCCCCAGCATTTT. Translation: CASRPGQPTYQPQHF.

This clonotype has just a few counts. V is TRBV10-2 and J is TRBJ2-1; no clear D. Trimming removed 0 bases at V and 10 bases at J, with 10 bases between. The CDR3 has 13 amino acids. Germline values: CDR1 WSHSY, CDR2 SAAADI. The CDR3 sequence is CASSESGHGEQFF. DNA for the CDR3: TGCGCCAGCAGTGAGTCCGGCCACGGGGAGCAGTTCTTC.

This clonotype showed up many times. The V gene is TRBV5-1, the J gene TRBJ2-1; TRBD1 agrees at 7 bases. The trim removed 4 bases at V and 1 base at J, leaving 8 bases unmatched. The length of the CDR3 is 16 residues. Germline values: CDR1 SGHRS, CDR2 YFSETQ. In nucleotides, the CDR3 is TGCGCCAGCAGCCCTCCGACAGGGATGTCCTACAATGAGCAGTTCTTC. Encoded protein: CASSPPTGMSYNEQFF.

This clonotype came up many times. The rearrangement links TRBV7-2 to TRBJ1-1, with 7 bases that match TRBD1. The trim removed 5 bases at V and 3 bases at J, leaving 6 bases unmatched. Germline V gene sequence: CDR1 SGHTA, CDR2 FQGNSA. The CDR3 is 14 amino acids. In DNA form, the CDR3 reads TGTGCCAGCAGCCCCAGACAGGGTTACACTGAAGCTTTCTTT. Translated, it gives CASSPRQGYTEAFF. Together with reference TRBV7-2 and TRBJ1-1, the CDR3 gives the full variable domain: GAGVSQSPSNKVTEKGKDVELRCDPISGHTALYWYRQSLGQGLEFLIYFQGNSAPDKSGLPSDRFSAERTGGSVSTLTIQRTQQEDSAVYLCASSPRQGYTEAFFGQGTRLTVV.

This clonotype occurred many times. This chain links TRBV27 with TRBJ2-7, with 7 bases matching TRBD2. The germline V gene encodes CDR1 MNHEY and CDR2 SMNVEV (reference sequence). Trimming cost V 3 bases and J 5 bases; bases outside gene matches: 13. This CDR3 comprises 16 residues. CDR3: CASSFAPSAGNHEQYF. The DNA of the CDR3 is TGTGCCAGCAGTTTTGCCCCATCAGCGGGAAACCACGAGCAGTACTTC.

Turning to this clonotype: Since a much larger clone is just one base distant, this may be a read error. The chain joins TRBV11-2 to TRBJ1-1; D is ambiguous. The V gene's germline CDR1 is SGHAT and CDR2 FQNNGV. CDR3 size: 13 residues. Deletions cut 8 bases from V and 0 bases from J, with 10 bases between. CDR3 DNA sequence: TGTGCCAGCGGCGCGGATATGAACACTGAAGCTTTCTTT. This encodes CASGADMNTEAFF. Full variable domain (remainder filled in from reference TRBV11-2 and TRBJ1-1): EAGVAQSPRYKIIEKRQSVAFWCNPISGHATLYWYQQILGQGPKLLIQFQNNGVVDDSQLPKDRFSAERLKGVDSTLKIQPAKLEDSAVYLCASGADMNTEAFFGQGTRLTVV.